This entry features one T cell receptor beta chain sequence. Its specificity is not known. The data belong to a study of T-cell reconstitution after alpha-beta-depleted transplantation in children. This sample's TCRbeta library carried unique molecular identifier barcodes. TCRdb reprocessed the PCR reads via MiXCR and lists one record per CDR3 protein. The table lists about 110,000 distinct CDR3 sequences, 10% of them singletons, with under 35% in the top ten. The CDR3 is 15 amino acids. With V trimmed by 4 bases and J by 5 bases, 6 bases remained unmatched. Germline assignment: CDR1 SGHRS and CDR2 YFSETQ. The study, taken as a whole, reports: There were reportedly several hundred expanded graft clones from which alpha-beta T cells came about two months after transplant. Where some patients showed high TCRbeta diversity at day 60, it came from recipient T cells and thymic progenitors that had survived. Most T-cell counts and diversity one year after the transplant came from T cells that were newly produced.

This receptor was identified in a boy aged 2 to 10 with acute lymphoblastic leukemia, due to receive a stem cell transplant. The V call is TRBV5-1, the J call TRBJ2-5; 12 bases align to TRBD2. Sequencing used PBMCs, obtained before TCRalphabeta/CD19-depleted stem cell transplant. The CDR3 protein is CASSPSGRAAETQYF. The CDR3, as DNA: TGCGCCAGCAGCCCTAGCGGGAGGGCCGCCGAGACCCAGTACTTC.